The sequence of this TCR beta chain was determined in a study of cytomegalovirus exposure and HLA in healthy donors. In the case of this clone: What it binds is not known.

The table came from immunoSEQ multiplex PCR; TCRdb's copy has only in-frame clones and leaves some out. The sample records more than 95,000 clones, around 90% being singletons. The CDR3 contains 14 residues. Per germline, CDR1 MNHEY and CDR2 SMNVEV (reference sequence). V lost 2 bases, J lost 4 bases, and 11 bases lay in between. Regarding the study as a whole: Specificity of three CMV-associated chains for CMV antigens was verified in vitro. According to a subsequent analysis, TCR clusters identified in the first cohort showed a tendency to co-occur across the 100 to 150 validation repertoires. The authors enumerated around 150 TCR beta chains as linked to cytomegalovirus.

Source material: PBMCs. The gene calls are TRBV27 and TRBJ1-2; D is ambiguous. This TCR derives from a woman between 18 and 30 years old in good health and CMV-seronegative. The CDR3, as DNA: TGTGCCAGCAGTTTAGGTCAGTCTTTCTATGGCTACACCTTC. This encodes CASSLGQSFYGYTF.